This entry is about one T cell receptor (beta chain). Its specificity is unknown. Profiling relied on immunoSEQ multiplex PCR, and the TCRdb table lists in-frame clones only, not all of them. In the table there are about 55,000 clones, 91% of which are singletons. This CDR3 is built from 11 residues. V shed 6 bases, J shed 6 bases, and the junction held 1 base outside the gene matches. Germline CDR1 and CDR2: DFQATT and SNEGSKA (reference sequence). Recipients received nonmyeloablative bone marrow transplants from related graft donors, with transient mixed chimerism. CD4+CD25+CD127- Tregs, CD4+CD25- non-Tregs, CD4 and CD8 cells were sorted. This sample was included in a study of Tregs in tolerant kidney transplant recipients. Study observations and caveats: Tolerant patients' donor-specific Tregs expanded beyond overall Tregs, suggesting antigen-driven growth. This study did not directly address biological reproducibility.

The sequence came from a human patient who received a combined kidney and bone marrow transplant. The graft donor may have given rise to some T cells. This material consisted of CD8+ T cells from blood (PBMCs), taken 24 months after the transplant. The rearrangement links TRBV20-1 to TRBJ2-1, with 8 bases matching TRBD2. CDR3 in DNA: TGCAGTGCAAGCGGGAGCAATGAGCAGTTCTTC. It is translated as CSASGSNEQFF.